The 30 T cell receptor beta chains below were found in one sample sequenced in a study of PD-1 blockade in classical Hodgkin lymphoma. Time point meaning: cycle 4 day 1 (C4D1), after 6 weeks of nivolumab. Brentuximab vedotin exposure varied among the patients, all of whom had relapsed after autologous stem cell transplantation. Clones were sequenced by immunoSEQ multiplex PCR, and TCRdb holds only the in-frame ones, with some missing. Of 90,000 to 100,000 clones listed, 78% are singletons. The sequences come from peripheral blood mononuclear cells (PBMCs), collected before the fourth cycle of nivolumab. These receptors originate from a human donor with classical Hodgkin lymphoma.

CDR3 amino acids: CASSLGLAGTHEQYF. DNA for the CDR3: TGCGCCAGCAGCTTAGGACTAGCGGGGACCCACGAGCAGTACTTC. V gene TRBV5-1 combines with J gene TRBJ2-7; 12 positions match TRBD2. The CDR3 is made up of 15 amino acids. With V trimmed by 2 bases and J by 5 bases, 5 bases remained unmatched. Looked up from germline, CDR1 is SGHRS and CDR2 is YFSETQ.

J is TRBJ2-5 and V is TRBV7-2; D uncertain. The V gene lost 5 bases and the J gene lost 4 bases, with 8 bases spanning the gap. The CDR3 has 12 residues. CDR1 SGHTA and CDR2 FQGNSA come from the germline V gene. In DNA, the CDR3 is TGTGCCAGCAGCGAAGTCGGAGAGACCCAGTACTTC. As protein: CASSEVGETQYF.

V and J are TRBV19 and TRBJ1-5; possible D gene TRBD1, 6 bases. The length of the CDR3 is 13 residues. Germline CDR1 is LNHDA and CDR2 is SQIVND (reference sequence). The V and J ends lost 4 bases and 11 bases respectively, with 15 bases between them. The CDR3 is CASSTGQSGAQHF. The CDR3 nucleotides are TGTGCCAGTAGTACAGGACAGTCCGGGGCCCAGCATTTT. Full variable domain (missing parts from reference TRBV19 and TRBJ1-5): DGGITQSPKYLFRKEGQNVTLSCEQNLNHDAMYWYRQDPGQGLRLIYYSQIVNDFQKGDIAEGYSVSREKKESFPLTVTSAQKNPTAFYLCASSTGQSGAQHFGDGTRLSIL.

CDR3 sequence reads: CASSPFRDSAYEQYF. In DNA form, the CDR3 reads TGTGCCAGCAGCCCCTTTCGGGACTCCGCCTACGAGCAGTACTTC. V gene TRBV9 combines with J gene TRBJ2-7, with D tentatively TRBD2 (6 bases). Germline-derived CDR1 and CDR2 are SGDLS and YYNGEE. V was pared by 4 bases and J by 2 bases, with 16 bases between. The CDR3 has 15 residues.

The CDR3 reads CAFSGTLNTGELFF. CDR3 coding DNA: TGTGCCTTTAGCGGGACCTTGAACACCGGGGAGCTGTTTTTT. The chain is built from TRBV30 and TRBJ2-2, with 8 positions matching TRBD2. The CDR3 contains 14 residues. Germline loops: CDR1 GTSNPN, CDR2 SVGIG (reference sequence). Trimming at V came to 7 bases and at J to 1 base, leaving 5 bases not matched to a gene.

J is TRBJ2-3 and V is TRBV19; 9 bases align to TRBD2. Germline CDR1 is LNHDA and CDR2 is SQIVND (reference sequence). The V and J ends lost 3 bases and 2 bases, in that order; junction bases with no gene match: 9. The CDR3 is 17 amino acids. CDR3 DNA sequence: TGTGCCAGTAGTATCGACCGACTAGCGGCAAACACAGATACGCAGTATTTT. It is translated as CASSIDRLAANTDTQYF. Looking up the rest from reference TRBV19 and TRBJ2-3 gives the full variable domain: DGGITQSPKYLFRKEGQNVTLSCEQNLNHDAMYWYRQDPGQGLRLIYYSQIVNDFQKGDIAEGYSVSREKKESFPLTVTSAQKNPTAFYLCASSIDRLAANTDTQYFGPGTRLTVL.

The chain joins TRBV7-2 to TRBJ2-1, with 11 nucleotides matching TRBD1. The CDR3 covers 17 residues. Looked up from germline, CDR1 is SGHTA and CDR2 is FQGNSA. V gave up 1 base and J gave up 3 bases; unmatched junction bases: 5. The CDR3 nucleotides are TGTGCCAGCAGCTTAGATCCCGGGACAGGGGGCTACAATGAGCAGTTCTTC. It yields the protein CASSLDPGTGGYNEQFF.

This chain links TRBV6-5 with TRBJ2-1; 8 bases align to TRBD1. V lost 7 bases to trimming and J lost 3 bases; unmatched junction nucleotides: 5. The CDR3 loop spans 14 amino acids. Germline lookup yields CDR1 MNHEY and CDR2 SVGAGI. This chain's CDR3 is CASKKDRVYNEQFF. CDR3 bases: TGTGCCAGCAAGAAGGACAGGGTCTACAATGAGCAGTTCTTC.

V usage is TRBV30 and J usage is TRBJ1-1, with D maybe TRBD1 (5 bases). Germline V gives CDR1 GTSNPN, CDR2 SVGIG (reference sequence). The V end lost 1 base, the J end lost 4 bases, and 16 bases lay between the germline ends. The CDR3 has 15 residues. The CDR3 here is CAWSAPRRGGTEAFF. CDR3 DNA: TGTGCCTGGAGTGCCCCTCGGCGGGGGGGCACTGAAGCTTTCTTT.

V usage is TRBV2 and J usage is TRBJ1-4, with D possibly being TRBD1 (5 bases). Germline V gives CDR1 SNHLY, CDR2 FYNNEI. This CDR3 has 13 amino acids. V lost 6 bases and J 4 bases, leaving 9 bases between the germline ends. This CDR3 is CASSGTINEKLFF. The CDR3, as DNA: TGTGCCAGCAGCGGGACTATTAATGAAAAACTGTTTTTT.

The chain combines TRBV28 with TRBJ1-2, with TRBD1 matching 7 bases. V shed 6 bases, J shed 4 bases, and the junction held 5 bases outside the gene matches. CDR1 is MDHEN, CDR2 SYDVKM, per germline. The CDR3 is made up of 13 amino acids. DNA for the CDR3: TGTGCCAGCAGGACCGGGACAGTCTATGGCTACACCTTC. Its translation: CASRTGTVYGYTF.

V gene TRBV12-2 combines with J gene TRBJ2-7. TRBV12-2 is an annotated pseudogene. The CDR3 consists of 17 residues. In DNA, the CDR3 is TGTGCAAGTCGCTTAGCGGCTAGAGGGCAGGGTCGATACGAGCAGTACTTC. As protein: CASRLAARGQGRYEQYF.

CDR3 in DNA: TGTGCCAGCAGTGCACGGGACATGTTAGACTATGGCTACACCTTC. Protein sequence: CASSARDMLDYGYTF. V gene TRBV6-6 combines with J gene TRBJ1-2, with D possibly being TRBD1 (6 bases). Per germline, CDR1 MNHNY and CDR2 SVGAGI (reference sequence). The CDR3 is made up of 15 amino acids. V shed 5 bases and J shed 3 bases, with 16 bases lying between them.

The chain employs TRBV7-2 and TRBJ1-3; TRBD1 might be the D (6 bases). CDR1 SGHTA and CDR2 FQGNSA come from the germline V gene. V dropped 1 base and J dropped 15 bases, with 13 bases sitting between them. The CDR3 runs to 12 residues. The CDR3 protein is CASSLVGGQQYF. In DNA form, the CDR3 reads TGTGCCAGCAGCTTAGTAGGAGGACAGCAATATTTT. The variable domain in full, completed from reference TRBV7-2 and TRBJ1-3, reads GAGVSQSPSNKVTEKGKDVELRCDPISGHTALYWYRQSLGQGLEFLIYFQGNSAPDKSGLPSDRFSAERTGGSVSTLTIQRTQQEDSAVYLCASSLVGGQQYFGEGSWLTVV.

The chain couples TRBV5-4 to TRBJ2-3; 10 nucleotides align to TRBD2. This CDR3 contains 14 residues. With V trimmed by 6 bases and J by 8 bases, 9 bases remained unmatched. Germline CDR1 SGHNT, CDR2 YYREEE (reference sequence). CDR3 loop: CASTASGGMGTQYF. In DNA form, the CDR3 reads TGTGCCAGCACCGCTAGCGGGGGCATGGGTACGCAGTATTTT.

The chain is built from TRBV4-3 and TRBJ2-7; 10 nucleotides line up with TRBD1. The CDR3 length is 16 residues. V dropped 1 base and J dropped 3; count of bases not matched to a gene: 6. The germline V gene has CDR1 LGHNA and CDR2 YSLEER. CDR3 coding DNA: TGCGCCAGCAGCCAAGGGGGGACAGGGGTCCTCTACGAGCAGTACTTC. Translation: CASSQGGTGVLYEQYF.

The chain combines TRBV11-2 with TRBJ2-7; D is perhaps TRBD1 (6 bases). Germline CDR1 and CDR2: SGHAT and FQNNGV. The V and J ends lost 0 bases and 2 bases respectively, with 8 bases between them. This CDR3 comprises 14 residues. The CDR3 DNA sequence: TGTGCCAGCAGCTTAGACCACAGGGCCTACGAGCAGTACTTC. It yields the protein CASSLDHRAYEQYF. The full variable domain, its missing parts supplied by reference TRBV11-2 and TRBJ2-7, is EAGVAQSPRYKIIEKRQSVAFWCNPISGHATLYWYQQILGQGPKLLIQFQNNGVVDDSQLPKDRFSAERLKGVDSTLKIQPAKLEDSAVYLCASSLDHRAYEQYFGPGTRLTVT.

The V and J genes are TRBV5-4 and TRBJ1-4, with 7 bases matching TRBD1. V gave up 4 bases and J gave up 6 bases; unmatched junction bases: 9. The CDR3 is 15 amino acids. Germline assignment: CDR1 SGHNT and CDR2 YYREEE (reference sequence). CDR3 nucleotides: TGTGCCAGCAGCCACTCGGACAGGAGATATGAAAAACTGTTTTTT. Amino acids: CASSHSDRRYEKLFF.

This chain joins TRBV7-2 and TRBJ1-5; 8 positions agree with TRBD1. Germline values: CDR1 SGHTA, CDR2 FQGNSA. Trimming removed 4 bases from V and 7 bases from J; junction bases left unmatched: 6. The CDR3 runs 14 residues. The CDR3 loop is CASSSRTGTQPQHF. DNA for the CDR3: TGTGCCAGCAGCTCACGGACAGGGACGCAGCCCCAGCATTTT.

This chain uses TRBV7-9 with TRBJ1-1, with D unclear. Trimming stripped 6 bases from V and 6 bases from J, with 11 bases between. The CDR3 is made up of 12 amino acids. Per germline, CDR1 SEHNR and CDR2 FQNEAQ (reference sequence). CDR3 DNA sequence: TGTGCCAGCAGTTTCTCAATCCCTGAAGCTTTCTTT. Its protein product is CASSFSIPEAFF. Complete variable domain (other parts from reference TRBV7-9 and TRBJ1-1): DTGVSQNPRHKITKRGQNVTFRCDPISEHNRLYWYRQTLGQGPEFLTYFQNEAQLEKSRLLSDRFSAERPKGSFSTLEIQRTEQGDSAMYLCASSFSIPEAFFGQGTRLTVV.

Only one count was recorded for this clone. This sequence joins TRBV25-1 and TRBJ2-2; D not certain. CDR1 MGHDK and CDR2 SYGVNS come from the germline V gene. This CDR3 is 12 amino acids long. V was trimmed by 3 bases and J by 1 base, leaving 0 bases between them. The CDR3 reads CASSENTGELFF. In nucleotides, the CDR3 is TGTGCCAGCAGTGAGAACACCGGGGAGCTGTTTTTT.

The chain employs TRBV30 and TRBJ1-1; 10 bases match TRBD1. This CDR3 spans 18 amino acids. The V segment lost 0 bases and the J segment 1 base; nucleotides outside the gene matches: 11. Germline assignment: CDR1 GTSNPN and CDR2 SVGIG (reference sequence). This CDR3 is CAWSVRRGTGARNTEAFF. The CDR3 DNA is TGTGCCTGGAGTGTACGGAGGGGGACAGGGGCTCGGAACACTGAAGCTTTCTTT.

The chain combines TRBV11-1 with TRBJ2-6; 12 bases align to TRBD1. The CDR3 totals 17 residues. The germline V gene encodes CDR1 SGHAT and CDR2 FQDESV (reference sequence). V lost 7 bases to trimming and J lost 3 bases; unmatched junction nucleotides: 7. CDR3 in amino acids: CASTAGDRGLGANVLTF. The CDR3 DNA follows: TGTGCCAGCACCGCTGGGGACAGGGGGCTTGGGGCCAACGTCCTGACTTTC.

This clone was seen a few times. This chain uses TRBV30 with TRBJ1-4; the D is unclear. The ends were cut back, 5 bases at V and 8 bases at J, with 15 bases in the middle. Germline lookup yields CDR1 GTSNPN and CDR2 SVGIG (reference sequence). CDR3 length: 13 amino acids. The CDR3 loop is CAWARAVREKLFF. In DNA form, the CDR3 reads TGTGCCTGGGCAAGGGCCGTGCGCGAAAAACTGTTTTTT.

In nucleotides, the CDR3 is TGTGCCAGCAGACCCACAGGGGGCAGAAATCAGCCCCAGCATTTT. Translation: CASRPTGGRNQPQHF. The chain carries TRBV6-5 and TRBJ1-5; 9 positions agree with TRBD1. Looked up from germline, CDR1 is MNHEY and CDR2 is SVGAGI. J was trimmed by 4 bases and V by 6 bases; bases with no gene match: 7. This CDR3 has 15 amino acids.

The sample holds one count of this clone. The rearrangement joins TRBV5-1 to TRBJ1-2; unclear D gene. Trimming took off 0 bases at V and 5 bases at J, with 8 bases between the two ends. The CDR3 runs 13 residues. The germline V gene has CDR1 SGHRS and CDR2 YFSETQ. The CDR3 loop is CASSLEWRYGYTF. CDR3 bases: TGCGCCAGCAGCTTGGAGTGGAGGTATGGCTACACCTTC.

V is TRBV13 and J is TRBJ1-2, with 9 positions matching TRBD1. Trimming cost V 3 bases and J 6 bases; bases outside gene matches: 8. CDR1 is PRHDT and CDR2 is FYEKMQ in the germline V gene (reference sequence). CDR3 size: 15 residues. The CDR3 DNA is TGTGCCAGCAGCTTGGGGACAGGGAATCGGAATGGCTACACCTTC. This translates into CASSLGTGNRNGYTF.

This clone was seen a few times. V and J are TRBV12-5 and TRBJ1-4; D ambiguous. The V end was cut by 1 base, the J end by 5 bases, with 8 bases between. Germline assignment: CDR1 LGHNT and CDR2 FRNRAP. This CDR3 is built from 14 residues. The CDR3 spells CASGLGAANEKLFF. In DNA, the CDR3 is TGTGCTAGTGGTTTGGGGGCGGCGAATGAAAAACTGTTTTTT.

This sequence joins TRBV7-6 and TRBJ2-7; no definite D call. Germline-derived CDR1 and CDR2 are SGHVS and FNYEAQ. The V and J ends lost 2 bases and 5 bases respectively, with 4 bases between them. The CDR3 consists of 11 residues. CDR3 in amino acids: CASSLRHEQYF. CDR3 nucleotide sequence: TGTGCCAGCAGCTTAAGGCACGAGCAGTACTTC. The whole variable domain, filled in from reference TRBV7-6 and TRBJ2-7, reads GAGVSQSPRYKVTKRGQDVALRCDPISGHVSLYWYRQALGQGPEFLTYFNYEAQQDKSGLPNDRFSAERPEGSISTLTIQRTEQRDSAMYRCASSLRHEQYFGPGTRLTVT.

This chain joins TRBV5-1 and TRBJ2-7; 10 bases are shared with TRBD1. Germline CDR1 and CDR2: SGHRS and YFSETQ. V gave up 2 bases and J gave up 4 bases; unmatched junction bases: 6. The CDR3 has 15 residues. The CDR3 nucleotides are TGCGCCAGCAGCTTCGGGACAGGGGCGGTGTACGAGCAGTACTTC. Protein product: CASSFGTGAVYEQYF. Supplemented by reference TRBV5-1 and TRBJ2-7, the full variable domain reads KAGVTQTPRYLIKTRGQQVTLSCSPISGHRSVSWYQQTPGQGLQFLFEYFSETQRNKGNFPGRFSGRQFSNSRSEMNVSTLELGDSALYLCASSFGTGAVYEQYFGPGTRLTVT.